The 22 T cell receptor beta chains presented below share a single source sample, sequenced in a study of cytotoxic CD8 clonotypes in ibrutinib-treated CLL. Sequencing used immunoSEQ multiplex PCR; TCRdb keeps in-frame clones, though not all of them. In the table there are around 140,000 clones, about 76% of which are singletons. This material consisted of PBMCs, taken after 24 months of ibrutinib treatment. Source of these receptors: a human donor with chronic lymphocytic leukemia.

CDR3 sequence: CASSRRLAFGNEQFF. The CDR3 DNA is TGCGCCAGCAGCCGACGACTAGCGTTCGGTAATGAGCAGTTCTTC. The chain has TRBV4-3 and TRBJ2-1; 8 positions match TRBD2. J lost 7 bases, V lost 4 bases, and 9 bases had no gene match. The length of the CDR3 is 15 residues. The germline V gene encodes CDR1 LGHNA and CDR2 YSLEER.

This CDR3 reads CASSPGQGTDTQYF. CDR3 nucleotide sequence: TGTGCCAGCAGCCCGGGGCAGGGCACAGATACGCAGTATTTT. J is TRBJ2-3 and V is TRBV7-2; TRBD1 or TRBD2 may be the D gene (5 bases each). V was cut by 5 bases and J by 1 base, with 10 bases left in between. The CDR3 covers 14 residues. CDR1 is SGHTA, CDR2 FQGNSA, per germline.

J is TRBJ2-3 and V is TRBV5-1, with unresolved D. From germline, CDR1 is SGHRS and CDR2 YFSETQ. Trimming took off 0 bases at V and 1 base at J, with 6 bases between the two ends. This CDR3 has 14 amino acids. Here the CDR3 DNA reads TGCGCCAGCAGCTTGGGGTTGGGCACAGATACGCAGTATTTT. It specifies CASSLGLGTDTQYF.

V is TRBV27 and J is TRBJ1-4, with 9 nucleotides matching TRBD1. The germline V gene has CDR1 MNHEY and CDR2 SMNVEV (reference sequence). The trim removed 6 bases at V and 11 bases at J, leaving 4 bases unmatched. CDR3 size: 12 residues. DNA for the CDR3: TGTGCCAGCAGCGACGACAGGGGGAAACTGTTTTTT. It is translated as CASSDDRGKLFF.

This clone was seen a few times. This chain joins TRBV19 and TRBJ1-4; the match to TRBD1 covers 10 bases. CDR3 length: 14 residues. Per germline, CDR1 LNHDA and CDR2 SQIVND (reference sequence). Unmatched junction bases numbered 4, after V lost 4 bases and J lost 8 bases. CDR3 nucleotides: TGTGCCAGTAGTACGACAGGGGGCGTAGAAAAACTGTTTTTT. Translated: CASSTTGGVEKLFF.

This clone was recorded only once. No DNA is shown, since the ends of the CDR3 on it are uncertain; the CDR3 is the one TCRdb lists. V usage is TRBV28 and J usage is TRBJ2-5; the table calls TRBD2, which could not be checked here. The CDR3 length is 15 residues, termini included. The V gene's germline CDR1 is MDHEN and CDR2 SYDVKM. The CDR3: CASSSSDRAGGAQYF.

The chain recombines TRBV19 with TRBJ1-5; the D gene is possibly TRBD1 (5 bases). This CDR3 spans 13 amino acids. V was trimmed by 7 bases and J by 2 bases, leaving 9 bases between them. Germline V CDR1 and CDR2: LNHDA, SQIVND (reference sequence). The CDR3 loop is CASKGRGNQPQHF. The CDR3 nucleotides read TGTGCCAGTAAGGGCAGGGGCAATCAGCCCCAGCATTTT. The entire variable domain, with the rest obtained from reference TRBV19 and TRBJ1-5, is as follows: DGGITQSPKYLFRKEGQNVTLSCEQNLNHDAMYWYRQDPGQGLRLIYYSQIVNDFQKGDIAEGYSVSREKKESFPLTVTSAQKNPTAFYLCASKGRGNQPQHFGDGTRLSIL.

The rearrangement joins TRBV7-2 to TRBJ1-4; TRBD1 might be the D (5 bases). CDR1 and CDR2 from the germline V gene are SGHTA and FQGNSA. Trimming removed 5 bases at V and 8 bases at J, with 21 bases between. The CDR3 is made up of 16 amino acids. In nucleotides, the CDR3 is TGTGCCAGCAGCCCGGGGCCAGGTCTCCCGGGGGAAAAACTGTTTTTT. As protein: CASSPGPGLPGEKLFF.

This chain connects TRBV6-5 to TRBJ2-4; 7 bases map to TRBD2. This CDR3 has 16 amino acids. Unmatched junction bases numbered 9, after V lost 2 bases and J lost 5 bases. Germline V CDR1 and CDR2: MNHEY, SVGAGI. DNA for the CDR3: TGTGCCAGCAGTTACAGTCGGCGGGAGTGGGAAAACATTCAGTACTTC. Translated, it gives CASSYSRREWENIQYF.

This rearrangement joins TRBV27 to TRBJ1-1; D perhaps matches TRBD1 (6 bases). Germline V gene lookup returns CDR1 MNHEY and CDR2 SMNVEV (reference sequence). The CDR3 is 13 residues long. The V gene lost 3 bases and the J gene lost 11 bases, with 16 bases spanning the gap. CDR3: CASSFAGAGRAFF. The CDR3 region has the DNA TGTGCCAGCAGTTTCGCGGGGGCCGGACGGGCTTTCTTT.

The genes are TRBV6-5 and TRBJ1-2; tentatively, D is TRBD1 (6 bases). CDR1 MNHEY and CDR2 SVGAGI come from the germline V gene. The CDR3 is 13 residues long. Between the trimmed V and J ends, which lost 0 bases and 8 bases, there was a span of 10 bases. The CDR3 DNA reads as TGTGCCAGCAGTTACTCGGGGGCGGAAGGCTACACCTTC. Its protein is CASSYSGAEGYTF.

The V and J genes are TRBV21-1 and TRBJ1-2. TRBV21-1 represents a pseudogene. The length of the CDR3 is 12 residues. The CDR3 is CASSGSNYGYTF. The DNA for the CDR3 is TGTGCCAGCAGCGGATCTAACTATGGCTACACCTTC.

The genes are TRBV27 and TRBJ1-1, with a weak D call TRBD1 (6 bases). V was cut by 7 bases and J by 3 bases, with 12 bases left in between. In germline, CDR1 is MNHEY, CDR2 SMNVEV (reference sequence). The CDR3 is 13 residues long. The CDR3 nucleotides are TGTGCCAGCAAGGGCAGGGGTCACACTGAAGCTTTCTTT. As protein: CASKGRGHTEAFF.

Here the CDR3 DNA reads TGTGCCAGCAGATCCGGGACGATGGGGGAAAAACTGTTTTTT. Amino acid sequence: CASRSGTMGEKLFF. The chain links TRBV27 to TRBJ1-4; possibly TRBD1 for D (5 bases). The ends were cut back, 6 bases at V and 8 bases at J, with 16 bases in the middle. The germline gives CDR1 MNHEY, CDR2 SMNVEV (reference sequence). CDR3 length: 14 residues.

V usage is TRBV6-1 and J usage is TRBJ2-5; the D is unclear. Germline assignment: CDR1 MNHNS and CDR2 SASEGT. V was clipped by 7 bases and J by 3 bases, with 9 bases between them. CDR3 length equals 12 residues. The CDR3 nucleotides read TGTGCCAGCAAACTGGCCAAAGAGACCCAGTACTTC. It codes for CASKLAKETQYF.

The rearrangement uses TRBV9 and TRBJ2-3, with 7 bases that match TRBD2. This CDR3 is 16 amino acids long. V shed 0 bases, J shed 6 bases, and the junction held 10 bases outside the gene matches. Germline assignment: CDR1 SGDLS and CDR2 YYNGEE. The CDR3 nucleotides read TGTGCCAGCAGCGTAGTAGCTAGCGGAGTCGCCGATACGCAGTATTTT. It yields the protein CASSVVASGVADTQYF.

V usage is TRBV5-1 and J usage is TRBJ2-2, with 9 bases fitting TRBD2. This CDR3 contains 17 residues. CDR1 and CDR2 from the germline V gene are SGHRS and YFSETQ. V lost 0 bases to trimming and J lost 1 base; unmatched junction nucleotides: 4. CDR3 amino acids: CASSLVGTSQNTGELFF. DNA for the CDR3: TGCGCCAGCAGCTTGGTTGGGACTAGCCAGAACACCGGGGAGCTGTTTTTT.

The chain recombines TRBV25-1 with TRBJ2-3; 9 nucleotides match TRBD2. CDR1 is MGHDK, CDR2 SYGVNS, per germline. V lost 9 bases, J lost 0 bases, and 16 bases stayed unmatched. CDR3 length: 18 amino acids. For the CDR3, the DNA is TGTGCCAGTACCTACTGCTCTACTAGCGGGTCTAGCACAGATACGCAGTATTTT. It yields the protein CASTYCSTSGSSTDTQYF. The full variable domain, rest sourced from reference TRBV25-1 and TRBJ2-3, is EADIYQTPRYLVIGTGKKITLECSQTMGHDKMYWYQQDPGMELHLIHYSYGVNSTEKGDLSSESTVSRIRTEHFPLTLESARPSHTSQYLCASTYCSTSGSSTDTQYFGPGTRLTVL.

V usage is TRBV7-9 and J usage is TRBJ2-7; D gene unclear. Trimming took 5 bases from V and 4 from J, leaving 15 bases between them. CDR1 SEHNR and CDR2 FQNEAQ come from the germline V gene (reference sequence). This CDR3 spans 14 amino acids. DNA of the CDR3: TGTGCCAGCAGCCCCCGTATGTTCTCGTACGAGCAGTACTTC. This translates into CASSPRMFSYEQYF.

The chain employs TRBV7-9 and TRBJ2-1; no clear D. The CDR3 sequence is 18 residues long. CDR1 is SEHNR, CDR2 FQNEAQ, per germline (reference sequence). Trimming took off 4 bases at V and 0 bases at J, with 19 bases between the two ends. The CDR3 region is CASSSSRVALSSYNEQFF. The CDR3 bases are TGTGCCAGCAGCTCGAGTAGAGTGGCCTTAAGCTCCTACAATGAGCAGTTCTTC. Looking up the rest from reference TRBV7-9 and TRBJ2-1 gives the full variable domain: DTGVSQNPRHKITKRGQNVTFRCDPISEHNRLYWYRQTLGQGPEFLTYFQNEAQLEKSRLLSDRFSAERPKGSFSTLEIQRTEQGDSAMYLCASSSSRVALSSYNEQFFGPGTRLTVL.

J is TRBJ2-3 and V is TRBV11-2; 8 nucleotides match TRBD1. Germline V lookup: CDR1 SGHAT, CDR2 FQNNGV. The CDR3 has 15 amino acids. Germline trimming cut 5 bases from V and 1 base from J; bases unmatched to any gene: 5. The CDR3, as DNA: TGTGCCAGCAGCCTAGGGGGACAGGGCACAGATACGCAGTATTTT. Residues: CASSLGGQGTDTQYF.

This clone was seen only once. J is TRBJ1-1 and V is TRBV11-2, with D unclear. In germline, CDR1 is SGHAT, CDR2 FQNNGV. Trimming removed 1 base at V and 3 bases at J, with 6 bases between. This CDR3 has 13 residues. The CDR3 nucleotides are TGTGCCAGCAGCTTAGTTGGGGACACTGAAGCTTTCTTT. It is translated as CASSLVGDTEAFF.